This TCR beta chain appears in the sequencing data of a study of cytomegalovirus exposure and HLA in healthy donors. With 4 bases removed from V and 0 bases from J, the gap between germline ends came to 14 bases. The CDR3 is 16 residues long. Germline assignment: CDR1 LGHNA and CDR2 YSLEER. This clone has more than one count but fewer than ten. PCR involved 60 Vbeta and 13 Jbeta primers. Clones were sequenced by immunoSEQ multiplex PCR, and TCRdb holds only the in-frame ones, with some missing. The sample shows 150,000 to 200,000 clones, about 13% of them seen only once. The TCR sequence derives from a man in his fifties or sixties in good health and CMV-seropositive. V is TRBV4-3 and J is TRBJ2-3; D is perhaps TRBD1 (5 bases). The sequenced sample was PBMCs. The CDR3 loop is CASSPRGPPSTDTQYF. The DNA for the CDR3 is TGCGCCAGCAGCCCAAGGGGCCCGCCCAGCACAGATACGCAGTATTTT.